The next 9 T cell receptor beta chains were all read from a single sample in a study of T and B cells in COVID-19 patients (dated by TCRdb to the early 2020s). Genomic DNA extracted from blood was used in amounts of about 250-500 ng for amplification of TRB repertoires. TCRdb records Illumina MiSeq as the sequencer. TRB rearrangements were amplified by multiplex PCR with BIOMED2 TRB-A/B primer pools. The public reads were quality trimmed at Q25 with fastp and then assembled into clones with MiXCR by TCRdb, keeping productive beta chains. Every entry covers one CDR3 protein and lists the most common genes and DNA from its rows. The sample profile shows about 15,000 distinct CDR3 sequences; about 29% of them were found once. The top ten hold roughly 1.2% of the sample. Sequencing was done on a sample of blood. These receptors were taken from a human donor who had recovered from COVID-19.

This clonotype was seen more than once but under ten times. The CDR3 loop reads CASSSWGWELGETQYF. CDR3 DNA: TGTGCCAGCAGCTCCTGGGGGTGGGAGTTAGGGGAGACCCAGTACTTC. This chain links TRBV7-2 with TRBJ2-5; D assignment may be TRBD1 or TRBD2 (5 bases each). The CDR3 contains 16 residues. Trimming removed 4 bases at V and 5 bases at J, with 20 bases between. The germline CDR1 and CDR2 sequences are SGHTA and FQGNSA.

The chain recombines TRBV4-1 with TRBJ1-2, with a possible D match to TRBD1 (5 bases). CDR1 and CDR2 from the germline V gene are MGHRA and YSYEKL. The V end was cut by 3 bases, the J end by 6 bases, with 23 bases between. The CDR3 contains 17 residues. The CDR3 bases are TGCGCCAGCAGCCACCCCGCTGGCAGGGAAGGAGGGGATGGCTACACCTTC. As protein: CASSHPAGREGGDGYTF.

The genes are TRBV6-2 or TRBV6-3 and TRBJ1-3, with D unclear. This CDR3 region has 14 residues. The germline V and J ends were trimmed by 2 bases and 0 bases, with 5 bases remaining between them. Germline CDR1 reads MNHEY; CDR2 reads SVGEGT. The CDR3 loop reads CASSYGSSGNTIYF. The CDR3, as DNA: TGTGCCAGCAGTTACGGTAGCTCTGGAAACACCATATATTTT.

The chain has TRBV18 and TRBJ2-7, with D perhaps matching TRBD2 (5 bases). The V and J ends lost 4 bases and 1 base respectively, with 11 bases between them. The CDR3 is 14 residues long. Per the germline V gene, CDR1 is KGHSH and CDR2 is LQKENI. The CDR3 loop reads CASSLREFSYEQYF. DNA for the CDR3: TGTGCCAGCTCACTACGGGAATTTTCCTACGAGCAGTACTTC.

This clonotype was observed a handful of times. The rearrangement links TRBV12-3 or TRBV12-4 to TRBJ2-2; TRBD2 aligns across 13 bases. The V gene end was trimmed by 3 bases and the J gene end by 5 bases; junction bases not matched to a gene: 9. This CDR3 has 18 residues. The DNA for the CDR3 is TGTGCCAGCAGTTTTCCGGAACCGGGACTAGCGGGAACCGGGGAGCTGTTTTTT. Translating it yields CASSFPEPGLAGTGELFF.

This clonotype appeared a single time. The V and J genes are TRBV7-2 and TRBJ1-4, with TRBD1 matching 8 bases. V shed 3 bases and J 7 bases; nucleotides not matched to a gene: 7. The CDR3 extends over 15 amino acids. The germline CDR1 and CDR2 sequences are SGHTA and FQGNSA. This CDR3 reads CASSFDRGGGEKLFF. The CDR3 DNA reads TGTGCCAGCAGCTTCGACAGGGGTGGAGGTGAAAAACTGTTTTTT.

In its sample, this clonotype is medium-sized. The chain joins TRBV27 to TRBJ2-1; unclear D gene. V lost 1 base to trimming and J lost 5 bases, with 6 bases between them. CDR1 is MNHEY, CDR2 SMNVEV, per germline (reference sequence). The CDR3 has 13 residues. Written as DNA, the CDR3 is TGTGCCAGCAGTTTATTAGGGAACAATGAGCAGTTCTTC. Translated, it gives CASSLLGNNEQFF.

This clonotype was seen more than once but under ten times. The chain couples TRBV19 to TRBJ1-5; D is unresolved. Germline V gene lookup returns CDR1 LNHDA and CDR2 SQIVND (reference sequence). The CDR3 totals 15 residues. The V gene lost 0 bases and the J gene lost 0 bases, with 6 bases spanning the gap. CDR3 amino acids: CASSIEDYSNQPQHF. CDR3 sequence (DNA): TGTGCCAGTAGTATAGAGGACTATAGCAATCAGCCCCAGCATTTT.

The CDR3 bases are TGTGCCAGCTCACCAGAGACCGGCAATCAGCCCCAGCATTTT. Its protein is CASSPETGNQPQHF. The chain joins TRBV18 to TRBJ1-5; D is unresolved. The CDR3 length is 14 residues. V was pared by 2 bases and J by 2 bases, with 7 bases between. In germline, CDR1 is KGHSH, CDR2 LQKENI.